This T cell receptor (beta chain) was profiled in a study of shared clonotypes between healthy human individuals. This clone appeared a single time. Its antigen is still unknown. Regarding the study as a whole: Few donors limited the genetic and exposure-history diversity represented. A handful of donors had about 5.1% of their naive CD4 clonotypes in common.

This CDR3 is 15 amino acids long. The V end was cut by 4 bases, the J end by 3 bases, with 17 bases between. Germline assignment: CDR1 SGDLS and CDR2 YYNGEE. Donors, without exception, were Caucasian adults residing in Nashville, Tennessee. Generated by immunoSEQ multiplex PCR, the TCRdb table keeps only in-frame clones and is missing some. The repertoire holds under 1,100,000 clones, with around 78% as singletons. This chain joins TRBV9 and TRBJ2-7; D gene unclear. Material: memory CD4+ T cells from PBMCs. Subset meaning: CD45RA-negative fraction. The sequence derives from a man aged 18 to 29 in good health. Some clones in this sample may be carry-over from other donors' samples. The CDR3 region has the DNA TGTGCCAGCAGCCCCGGAATCGGAGTGAACTACGAGCAGTACTTC. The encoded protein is CASSPGIGVNYEQYF.